The 30 T cell receptor beta chains listed next were all sequenced from one sample in a study of T-cell memory formation after mild COVID-19. TCRdb reprocessed the 5' RACE reads via MiXCR and lists one record per CDR3 protein. The table lists fewer than 450,000 distinct CDR3 sequences, 20% to 25% of them singletons, with roughly 9.7% in the top ten. Sequencing was carried out using PBMCs or a T cell subset sorted from them (not recorded which). The receptors stem from an adult woman who had mild COVID-19 (a few samples of this study predate the infection). Cell type and time point are not known.

This clonotype appeared a few times. The chain has TRBV6-2 or TRBV6-3 and TRBJ2-5; D is perhaps TRBD2 (5 bases). The V end was cut by 6 bases, the J end by 4 bases, with 24 bases between. This CDR3 is 17 amino acids long. Germline V CDR1 and CDR2: MNHEY, SVGEGT. This CDR3 reads CASSLPGEFGVGETQYF. In nucleotides, the CDR3 is TGTGCCAGCAGCCTACCCGGGGAGTTTGGGGTAGGAGAGACCCAGTACTTC.

This clonotype was detected only a few times. CDR3: CTSGTDYEQYF. The CDR3, as DNA: TGCACCAGCGGGACCGACTACGAGCAGTACTTC. The chain couples TRBV20-1 to TRBJ2-7, with 7 positions matching TRBD2. The CDR3 is made up of 11 amino acids. Germline V gives CDR1 DFQATT, CDR2 SNEGSKA (reference sequence).

The rearrangement links TRBV15 to TRBJ2-3; TRBD2 matches at 9 bases. The CDR3 has 14 amino acids. Trimming cost V 8 bases and J 7 bases; bases outside gene matches: 10. CDR1 and CDR2 from the germline V gene are LNHNV and YYDKDF (reference sequence). The CDR3 DNA reads as TGTGCCACCCGACCGGGACTAGCCAGCCATACGCAGTATTTT. It specifies CATRPGLASHTQYF. The full variable domain, completed using reference TRBV15 and TRBJ2-3, is DAMVIQNPRYQVTQFGKPVTLSCSQTLNHNVMYWYQQKSSQAPKLLFHYYDKDFNNEADTPDNFQSRRPNTSFCFLDIRSPGLGDTAMYLCATRPGLASHTQYFGPGTRLTVL.

The chain carries TRBV4-1 and TRBJ1-2; 10 nucleotides line up with TRBD1. This CDR3 contains 14 residues. V lost 3 bases and J lost 8; bases outside the gene matches: 6. The germline CDR1 and CDR2 sequences are MGHRA and YSYEKL. CDR3 in DNA: TGCGCCAGCAGCCACGCCGGACAGGGGGGCGGCTACACCTTC. It encodes CASSHAGQGGGYTF.

V usage is TRBV4-2 and J usage is TRBJ2-6; 12 bases align to TRBD1. With V trimmed by 3 bases and J by 1 base, 7 bases remained unmatched. Per the germline V gene, CDR1 is LGHNA and CDR2 is YNFKEQ. CDR3 length: 19 residues. The CDR3 protein is CASSQSPGQGASGANVLTF. The CDR3 nucleotides are TGTGCCAGCAGCCAGAGTCCGGGACAGGGGGCATCTGGGGCCAACGTCCTGACTTTC.

This clonotype was recorded a few times. The rearrangement uses TRBV9 and TRBJ2-7, with 7 bases that match TRBD2. V gave up 4 bases and J gave up 0 bases; unmatched junction bases: 7. Germline V gives CDR1 SGDLS, CDR2 YYNGEE. The CDR3 totals 15 residues. The DNA for the CDR3 is TGTGCCAGCAGCTGGGGAGGGGATAACTCCTACGAGCAGTACTTC. It codes for CASSWGGDNSYEQYF.

This chain uses TRBV9 with TRBJ2-1, with 7 bases matching TRBD2. The CDR3 has 15 amino acids. Germline V CDR1 and CDR2: SGDLS, YYNGEE. With V trimmed by 0 bases and J by 4 bases, 4 bases remained unmatched. The CDR3: CASSVVASGYNEQFF. Written as DNA, the CDR3 is TGTGCCAGCAGCGTAGTTGCTAGCGGATACAATGAGCAGTTCTTC.

This clonotype turned up a few times. The chain combines TRBV7-7 with TRBJ2-3; 13 nucleotides line up with TRBD2. CDR3 length equals 15 residues. Germline CDR1 reads SSHAT; CDR2 reads FNYEAQ (reference sequence). Trimming cost V 3 bases and J 4 bases; bases outside gene matches: 1. The CDR3 DNA follows: TGTGCCAGCAGCTTCGGGACTAGCGGGGCAGATACGCAGTATTTT. This codes for CASSFGTSGADTQYF.

This clonotype was seen only a few times. The chain couples TRBV12-3 or TRBV12-4 to TRBJ2-7; TRBD2 matches at 12 bases. V dropped 4 bases and J dropped 2; count of bases not matched to a gene: 3. The CDR3 is 15 amino acids. The CDR3 sequence: CASSSLAGGAYEQYF. The CDR3 nucleotides are TGTGCCAGCAGTTCCCTAGCGGGAGGGGCCTACGAGCAGTACTTC.

This clonotype was counted a few times. The rearrangement joins TRBV12-3 or TRBV12-4 to TRBJ2-2; no reliable D call. CDR3 size: 15 residues. V was clipped by 5 bases and J by 8 bases, with 18 bases between them. The CDR3 coding sequence is TGTGCCAGCAGTAGCCCCCTTGGGCCCGTGGGGGAGCTGTTTTTT. Translating it yields CASSSPLGPVGELFF.

This clonotype appeared a few times. The chain links TRBV7-6 to TRBJ1-5, with D unclear. V lost 2 bases and J 5 bases, leaving 13 bases between the germline ends. The CDR3 is 15 amino acids. Germline CDR1 reads SGHVS; CDR2 reads FNYEAQ. CDR3 protein: CASSLNSNRDQPQHF. DNA of the CDR3: TGTGCCAGCAGCTTAAACTCCAATCGGGATCAGCCCCAGCATTTT. The full variable domain, rest sourced from reference TRBV7-6 and TRBJ1-5, is GAGVSQSPRYKVTKRGQDVALRCDPISGHVSLYWYRQALGQGPEFLTYFNYEAQQDKSGLPNDRFSAERPEGSISTLTIQRTEQRDSAMYRCASSLNSNRDQPQHFGDGTRLSIL.

This clonotype was found a few times. J is TRBJ2-5 and V is TRBV7-9; D is unresolved. The CDR3 sequence is 15 residues long. V was shortened by 2 bases and J by 5 bases, with 15 bases between the two germline ends. Germline CDR1 is SEHNR and CDR2 is FQNEAQ (reference sequence). This CDR3 reads CASSLYTSHKETQYF. CDR3 in DNA: TGTGCCAGCAGCTTATATACTTCTCACAAGGAGACCCAGTACTTC.

The genes are TRBV20-1 and TRBJ2-2; the D gene is possibly TRBD1 (6 bases). From germline, CDR1 is DFQATT and CDR2 SNEGSKA (reference sequence). CDR3 size: 13 residues. V lost 0 bases and J 7 bases, leaving 9 bases between the germline ends. The CDR3 spells CSARDEGVGELFF. Written as DNA, the CDR3 is TGCAGTGCTAGAGATGAGGGGGTCGGGGAGCTGTTTTTT.

The chain links TRBV6-5 to TRBJ1-5; the D gene is possibly TRBD1 (5 bases). This CDR3 has 14 amino acids. Trimming cost V 2 bases and J 6 bases, with 11 bases left between them. Germline V gene sequence: CDR1 MNHEY, CDR2 SVGAGI. CDR3 amino acids: CASSYNDGGQPQHF. In DNA, the CDR3 is TGTGCCAGCAGTTACAATGACGGGGGTCAGCCCCAGCATTTT.

The chain links TRBV24-1 to TRBJ2-5; D gene unclear. Trimming took off 4 bases at V and 2 bases at J, with 4 bases between the two ends. This CDR3 region has 12 residues. The germline gives CDR1 KGHDR, CDR2 SFDVKD. The CDR3 is CATSDPQETQYF. The CDR3 DNA reads as TGTGCCACCAGTGACCCTCAAGAGACCCAGTACTTC.

This clonotype has a handful of counts. The V and J genes are TRBV7-8 and TRBJ2-2; TRBD2 matches at 11 bases. Germline V gives CDR1 SGHVS, CDR2 FQNEAQ. J was trimmed by 2 bases and V by 3 bases; bases with no gene match: 8. This CDR3 spans 18 amino acids. CDR3 nucleotide sequence: TGTGCCAGCAGCTTCCTGGGGGGACTAGCGGAAAACACCGGGGAGCTGTTTTTT. Residues: CASSFLGGLAENTGELFF.

The genes are TRBV5-1 and TRBJ2-5, with D possibly called TRBD1 or TRBD2 (6 bases each). Germline V CDR1 and CDR2: SGHRS, YFSETQ. Deletions cut 0 bases from V and 5 bases from J, with 14 bases between. The CDR3 runs to 15 residues. CDR3 DNA: TGCGCCAGCAGCTTGGCCCCGGGGGCAGGGGAGACCCAGTACTTC. Amino acid sequence: CASSLAPGAGETQYF. The full variable domain, completed using reference TRBV5-1 and TRBJ2-5, is KAGVTQTPRYLIKTRGQQVTLSCSPISGHRSVSWYQQTPGQGLQFLFEYFSETQRNKGNFPGRFSGRQFSNSRSEMNVSTLELGDSALYLCASSLAPGAGETQYFGPGTRLLVL.

The chain employs TRBV15 and TRBJ1-5; tentative D call: TRBD1 (5 bases). The V gene's germline CDR1 is LNHNV and CDR2 YYDKDF (reference sequence). The CDR3 consists of 15 residues. Trimming removed 6 bases at V and 1 base at J, with 13 bases between. The CDR3 protein is CATRDVGGSNQPQHF. As DNA, the CDR3 is TGTGCCACCAGGGATGTGGGGGGAAGCAATCAGCCCCAGCATTTT. The variable domain in full, with the rest retrieved from reference TRBV15 and TRBJ1-5, is DAMVIQNPRYQVTQFGKPVTLSCSQTLNHNVMYWYQQKSSQAPKLLFHYYDKDFNNEADTPDNFQSRRPNTSFCFLDIRSPGLGDTAMYLCATRDVGGSNQPQHFGDGTRLSIL.

This clonotype was counted only a few times. This rearrangement joins TRBV6-5 to TRBJ2-1, with a possible D match to TRBD2 (6 bases). V lost 6 bases to trimming and J lost 5 bases, with 17 bases between them. This CDR3 region has 15 residues. CDR1 is MNHEY, CDR2 SVGAGI, per germline. The CDR3 region is CASSRGGGVNNEQFF. CDR3 DNA sequence: TGTGCCAGCAGCCGGGGCGGAGGGGTGAACAATGAGCAGTTCTTC.

This clonotype was found a few times. The J gene is TRBJ2-2, the V gene TRBV16, with a tentative D call TRBD2 (5 bases). Germline assignment: CDR1 KGHSY and CDR2 FQNENV. V lost 2 bases and J lost 7, with 8 bases in between. The CDR3 runs to 13 residues. CDR3 nucleotide sequence: TGTGCCAGCAGCCAACGGGGAAGCGGGGAGCTGTTTTTT. Residues: CASSQRGSGELFF.

This clonotype was counted a few times. This chain links TRBV3-1 with TRBJ2-7, with D possibly being TRBD1 (5 bases). CDR3 size: 15 residues. V was clipped by 0 bases and J by 3 bases, with 12 bases between them. From germline, CDR1 is LGHDT and CDR2 YNNKEL (reference sequence). The CDR3 loop is CASSQDQGLSYEQYF. The CDR3 DNA reads as TGTGCCAGCAGCCAAGATCAGGGATTAAGCTACGAGCAGTACTTC.

J is TRBJ1-2 and V is TRBV27; 7 bases align to TRBD1. CDR3 size: 14 residues. Per the germline V gene, CDR1 is MNHEY and CDR2 is SMNVEV (reference sequence). With 5 bases clipped from V and 2 bases from J, the junction kept 5 bases outside the gene matches. CDR3 residues: CASSLSTGNYGYTF. The CDR3 nucleotides are TGTGCCAGCAGTCTCTCGACAGGGAACTATGGCTACACCTTC.

The chain links TRBV9 to TRBJ2-1, with 10 bases matching TRBD2. V lost 4 bases, J lost 2 bases, and 12 bases stayed unmatched. The CDR3 runs 18 residues. CDR1 and CDR2 from the germline V gene are SGDLS and YYNGEE. The CDR3 here is CASSPADSAGGPYNEQFF. In DNA form, the CDR3 reads TGTGCCAGCAGCCCAGCGGATTCAGCGGGGGGGCCCTACAATGAGCAGTTCTTC. The variable domain in full, completed from reference TRBV9 and TRBJ2-1, reads DSGVTQTPKHLITATGQRVTLRCSPRSGDLSVYWYQQSLDQGLQFLIQYYNGEERAKGNILERFSAQQFPDLHSELNLSSLELGDSALYFCASSPADSAGGPYNEQFFGPGTRLTVL.

This clonotype occurred a few times. V is TRBV24-1 and J is TRBJ1-1; D possibly corresponds to TRBD1 (5 bases). Deletions cut 9 bases from V and 1 base from J, with 14 bases between. The CDR3 has 14 amino acids. Germline V gene lookup returns CDR1 KGHDR and CDR2 SFDVKD. The DNA for the CDR3 is TGTGCCACCGCCGGGACGGAGAAGAACACTGAAGCTTTCTTT. Its protein is CATAGTEKNTEAFF.

Many counts were recorded for this clonotype. This chain uses TRBV27 with TRBJ2-7; TRBD2 matches 9 bases. Germline V gene lookup returns CDR1 MNHEY and CDR2 SMNVEV (reference sequence). This CDR3 is built from 14 residues. After removal of 2 bases from V and 4 bases from J, the junction contained 3 bases not matched to a gene. CDR3 in DNA: TGTGCCAGCAGTTTAATTAGCGGGAGTTACGAGCAGTACTTC. Translation: CASSLISGSYEQYF.

The chain couples TRBV5-1 to TRBJ2-1; D ambiguous. Germline CDR1 and CDR2: SGHRS and YFSETQ. Trimming cost V 1 base and J 7 bases, with 18 bases left between them. This CDR3 is 16 amino acids long. CDR3 in amino acids: CASSLTSALAINEQFF. CDR3 bases: TGCGCCAGCAGCTTGACTTCGGCTCTGGCGATTAATGAGCAGTTCTTC.

This clonotype came up a few times. V usage is TRBV30 and J usage is TRBJ2-6; D not certain. V lost 4 bases, J lost 4 bases, and 11 bases lay in between. Germline CDR1 GTSNPN, CDR2 SVGIG (reference sequence). This CDR3 is 14 amino acids long. CDR3 in amino acids: CAWTSVAGANVLTF. CDR3 DNA: TGTGCCTGGACTTCCGTGGCGGGGGCCAACGTCCTGACTTTC.

The chain recombines TRBV12-3 or TRBV12-4 with TRBJ1-3; 7 positions match TRBD1. V dropped 5 bases and J dropped 6; count of bases not matched to a gene: 10. This CDR3 has 15 amino acids. The CDR3 sequence: CASSLEQGRTNTIYF. The DNA for the CDR3 is TGTGCCAGCAGTCTTGAACAGGGGAGGACAAACACCATATATTTT.

The chain combines TRBV30 with TRBJ2-2; a weak D match, TRBD1 (6 bases). The germline V and J ends were trimmed by 2 bases and 5 bases, with 12 bases remaining between them. The CDR3 is made up of 14 amino acids. Germline CDR1 is GTSNPN and CDR2 is SVGIG (reference sequence). CDR3 sequence (DNA): TGTGCCTGGAGTTCTGGGCAGGGGACCGGGGAGCTGTTTTTT. It codes for CAWSSGQGTGELFF.

A few counts support this clonotype. The V gene is TRBV5-6, the J gene TRBJ2-3, with a possible D match to TRBD2 (5 bases). Between the trimmed V and J ends, which lost 0 bases and 0 bases, there was a span of 8 bases. In germline, CDR1 is SGHDT, CDR2 YYEEEE. CDR3 length equals 15 residues. CDR3 nucleotides: TGTGCCAGCAGCTTGGTAGCGACTAGCACAGATACGCAGTATTTT. Its translation is CASSLVATSTDTQYF.